A single sample is the source of the 17 T cell receptor beta chains below, sequenced in a study of beta chain features in type 1 diabetes. The sequenced template was cDNA made from the entire isolated RNA. The repertoire was sequenced with immunoSEQ multiplex PCR; TCRdb's copy has only in-frame clones and lacks some. The table records over 500,000 clones, about a sixth of them present only once. The sequenced sample consisted of naive CD4+ T cells from blood. Receptor source: a man aged 18 to 35 in good health.

The V gene is TRBV20-1, the J gene TRBJ2-7; D remains unclear. V lost 3 bases, J lost 7 bases, and 10 bases lay in between. This CDR3 contains 11 residues. From germline, CDR1 is DFQATT and CDR2 SNEGSKA (reference sequence). CDR3 nucleotides: TGCAGTGCTAGCCCCATGAGTGAGCAGTACTTC. Protein: CSASPMSEQYF.

The J gene is TRBJ2-3, the V gene TRBV28; a weak D match, TRBD2 (6 bases). The CDR3 consists of 13 residues. The germline CDR1 and CDR2 sequences are MDHEN and SYDVKM. Trimming shortened V by 7 bases and J by 3 bases, and 11 bases separated the two germline ends. CDR3 nucleotide sequence: TGTGCCAGCAACCGGGGGAGTACAGATACGCAGTATTTT. Its translation is CASNRGSTDTQYF.

This clone was found a few times. CDR3 sequence: CASSLSGETQYF. The CDR3 DNA follows: TGTGCCAGCAGCCTAAGCGGAGAGACCCAGTACTTC. J is TRBJ2-5 and V is TRBV14, with TRBD2 as a possible D gene (5 bases). This CDR3 has 12 residues. Germline CDR1 reads SGHDN; CDR2 reads FVKESK. The V end was cut by 4 bases, the J end by 4 bases, with 7 bases between.

This clone occurred a few times. The chain couples TRBV7-2 to TRBJ1-2, with D uncertain. The V and J ends lost 8 bases and 3 bases respectively, with 10 bases between them. In germline, CDR1 is SGHTA, CDR2 FQGNSA. The CDR3 spans 12 residues. The CDR3 is CASSRRYYGYTF. CDR3 coding DNA: TGTGCCAGCTCGCGACGGTACTATGGCTACACCTTC.

The chain carries TRBV20-1 and TRBJ2-5; a weak D match, TRBD1 (5 bases). The germline V gene encodes CDR1 DFQATT and CDR2 SNEGSKA (reference sequence). V was pared by 3 bases and J by 6 bases, with 8 bases between. This CDR3 comprises 11 residues. The CDR3 reads CSARTVQTQYF. The CDR3 nucleotides read TGCAGTGCTAGGACAGTCCAGACCCAGTACTTC.

Here the CDR3 DNA reads TGTGCCATCAGTCCAGGGGGCCCTGGCTACACCTTC. Its protein product is CAISPGGPGYTF. The gene calls are TRBV10-3 and TRBJ1-2, with 8 bases that match TRBD1. CDR3 length: 12 amino acids. Germline V lookup: CDR1 ENHRY, CDR2 SYGVKD. Trimming took 5 bases from V and 7 from J; bases not matched to a gene: 3.

The sample holds a few counts of this clone. The chain combines TRBV6-5 with TRBJ2-5; D may be TRBD1 (6 bases). Trimming removed 0 bases from V and 3 bases from J, with 8 bases in between. Germline CDR1 reads MNHEY; CDR2 reads SVGAGI. The CDR3 loop spans 14 amino acids. The CDR3 protein is CASSYSAGEETQYF. DNA for the CDR3: TGTGCCAGCAGTTACTCGGCAGGGGAAGAGACCCAGTACTTC.

There are a few counts of this clone. The rearrangement uses TRBV14 and TRBJ2-3; 12 bases are shared with TRBD2. After removal of 2 bases from V and 2 bases from J, the junction contained 5 bases not matched to a gene. The CDR3 loop spans 17 amino acids. Germline V gene data show CDR1 as SGHDN and CDR2 as FVKESK. The CDR3 coding sequence is TGTGCCAGCAGCCAAACCAGGACTAGCGGGGTCACAGATACGCAGTATTTT. Translating it yields CASSQTRTSGVTDTQYF.

The table lists this clone with a few counts. The chain employs TRBV30 and TRBJ1-5; a weak D match, TRBD1 (5 bases). This CDR3 comprises 15 residues. Germline V gene lookup returns CDR1 GTSNPN and CDR2 SVGIG (reference sequence). The V end lost 2 bases, the J end lost 4 bases, and 15 bases lay between the germline ends. The CDR3 region is CAWSFSRVGNQPQHF. The CDR3 nucleotides read TGTGCCTGGAGTTTTAGCAGGGTAGGAAATCAGCCCCAGCATTTT.

This clone was counted only a few times. The same CDR3 also results from other DNA sequences found in this sample. J is TRBJ2-2 and V is TRBV5-1, with a tentative D call TRBD2 (6 bases). V lost 4 bases and J 2 bases, leaving 9 bases between the germline ends. In germline, CDR1 is SGHRS, CDR2 YFSETQ. The CDR3 has 14 residues. The CDR3 loop is CASSLSGNTGELFF. The CDR3 DNA follows: TGCGCCAGCAGCCTTAGCGGTAACACCGGGGAGCTGTTTTTT.

The rearrangement joins TRBV5-1 to TRBJ2-7; 9 bases fit TRBD2. This CDR3 is built from 15 residues. Germline-derived CDR1 and CDR2 are SGHRS and YFSETQ. V shed 2 bases and J 7 bases; nucleotides not matched to a gene: 10. Here the CDR3 reads CASSFEPISGSEQYF. The CDR3 coding sequence is TGCGCCAGCAGCTTCGAGCCGATTAGCGGGAGTGAGCAGTACTTC. The variable domain in full, with the rest retrieved from reference TRBV5-1 and TRBJ2-7, is KAGVTQTPRYLIKTRGQQVTLSCSPISGHRSVSWYQQTPGQGLQFLFEYFSETQRNKGNFPGRFSGRQFSNSRSEMNVSTLELGDSALYLCASSFEPISGSEQYFGPGTRLTVT.

The gene calls are TRBV2 and TRBJ2-4; 9 bases fit TRBD2. V lost 3 bases and J lost 1; bases outside the gene matches: 1. Germline V CDR1 and CDR2: SNHLY, FYNNEI. The CDR3 loop spans 15 amino acids. The CDR3 loop is CASSEREGAKNIQYF. The DNA of the CDR3 is TGTGCCAGCAGTGAGCGGGAGGGTGCCAAAAACATTCAGTACTTC.

This clone was found a few times. This rearrangement joins TRBV18 to TRBJ2-7, with TRBD2 matching over 13 bases. CDR1 and CDR2 (germline): KGHSH, LQKENI. This CDR3 is 15 amino acids long. The V and J ends lost 8 bases and 3 bases, in that order; junction bases with no gene match: 7. This CDR3 reads CASPPGLAGFYEQYF. For the CDR3, the DNA is TGTGCCAGCCCCCCGGGACTAGCGGGATTCTACGAGCAGTACTTC. The full variable domain, in which reference TRBV18 and TRBJ2-7 provide the parts outside the CDR3, is NAGVMQNPRHLVRRRGQEARLRCSPMKGHSHVYWYRQLPEEGLKFMVYLQKENIIDESGMPKERFSAEFPKEGPSILRIQQVVRGDSAAYFCASPPGLAGFYEQYFGPGTRLTVT.

This clone has only a few counts. The chain has TRBV7-2 and TRBJ2-2, with 10 bases aligning to TRBD2. CDR1 is SGHTA, CDR2 FQGNSA, per germline. The V and J ends lost 2 bases and 4 bases, in that order; junction bases with no gene match: 10. The CDR3 runs 18 residues. This chain's CDR3 is CASSLRTSGPSGTGELFF. CDR3 nucleotides: TGTGCCAGCAGCTTACGGACTAGCGGACCCTCGGGCACCGGGGAGCTGTTTTTT.

CDR3 bases: TGTGCCAGCAGCAGGACCGACACCGGGGAGCTGTTTTTT. Protein sequence: CASSRTDTGELFF. The chain uses TRBV7-3 and TRBJ2-2; D is ambiguous. V was cut by 5 bases and J by 3 bases, with 7 bases left in between. This CDR3 has 13 residues. Germline loops: CDR1 SGHTA, CDR2 FQGTGA.

The chain recombines TRBV6-1 with TRBJ1-1; weak D call: TRBD1 (5 bases). The germline V and J ends were trimmed by 5 bases and 0 bases, with 10 bases remaining between them. The CDR3 is 14 residues long. Germline lookup yields CDR1 MNHNS and CDR2 SASEGT. Here the CDR3 DNA reads TGTGCCAGCAGTTTCGGACAATTGAACACTGAAGCTTTCTTT. The encoded protein is CASSFGQLNTEAFF.

The rearrangement uses TRBV23-1 and TRBJ2-7; D is possibly TRBD1 (6 bases). TRBV23-1 is given ORF status, its function remaining uncertain. Trimming took off 3 bases at V and 3 bases at J, with 18 bases between the two ends. The CDR3 runs 16 residues. As DNA, the CDR3 is TGCGCCAGCAGTCAGACAGGTCTTCGTGATTGCTACGAGCAGTACTTC. Residues: CASSQTGLRDCYEQYF.